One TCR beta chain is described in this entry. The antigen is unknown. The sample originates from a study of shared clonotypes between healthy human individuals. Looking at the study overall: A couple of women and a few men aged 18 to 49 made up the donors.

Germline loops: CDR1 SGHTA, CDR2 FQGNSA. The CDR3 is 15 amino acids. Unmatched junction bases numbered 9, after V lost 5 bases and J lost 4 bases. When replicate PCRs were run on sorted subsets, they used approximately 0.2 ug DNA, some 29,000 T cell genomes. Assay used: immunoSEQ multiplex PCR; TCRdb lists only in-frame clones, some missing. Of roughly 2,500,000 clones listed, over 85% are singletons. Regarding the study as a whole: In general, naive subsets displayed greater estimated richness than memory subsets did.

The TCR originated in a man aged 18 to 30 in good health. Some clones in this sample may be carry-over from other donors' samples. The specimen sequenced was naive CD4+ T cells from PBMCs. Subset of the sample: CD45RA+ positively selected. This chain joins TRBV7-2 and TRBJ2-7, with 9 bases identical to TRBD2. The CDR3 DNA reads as TGTGCCAGCAGCCTCTCCAGCGGGAGGCAATACGAGCAGTACTTC. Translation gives CASSLSSGRQYEQYF. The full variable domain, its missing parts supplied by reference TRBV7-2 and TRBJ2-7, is GAGVSQSPSNKVTEKGKDVELRCDPISGHTALYWYRQSLGQGLEFLIYFQGNSAPDKSGLPSDRFSAERTGGSVSTLTIQRTQQEDSAVYLCASSLSSGRQYEQYFGPGTRLTVT.